These 31 T cell receptor beta chains were sequenced from one sample in a study of cytomegalovirus exposure and HLA in healthy donors. The protocol was immunoSEQ multiplex PCR, while the TCRdb copy is restricted to in-frame clones and leaves out a portion. The data contain 55,000 to 70,000 clones, 75% to 90% of them seen just once; the ten biggest clones take up around 1.7%. The specimen was PBMCs. All receptors come from a woman aged 18-29 years in good health and CMV-seronegative.

Written as DNA, the CDR3 is TGTGCCAGCAGCCAAGGACAGGGGGCTTCACCCCTCCACTTT. This translates into CASSQGQGASPLHF. The rearrangement uses TRBV9 and TRBJ1-6; 11 bases align to TRBD1. The CDR3 loop spans 14 amino acids. The germline CDR1 and CDR2 sequences are SGDLS and YYNGEE. With V trimmed by 4 bases and J by 9 bases, 3 bases remained unmatched.

This clone came up once. The chain combines TRBV7-2 with TRBJ2-1; 7 bases align to TRBD2. V lost 5 bases to trimming and J lost 4 bases; unmatched junction nucleotides: 8. The CDR3 runs to 15 residues. Germline V CDR1 and CDR2: SGHTA, FQGNSA. The CDR3 sequence: CASSRTGGIYNEQFF. The DNA of the CDR3 is TGTGCCAGCAGCCGAACGGGGGGAATATACAATGAGCAGTTCTTC.

The J gene is TRBJ1-1, the V gene TRBV5-1; 9 bases match TRBD1. V was clipped by 4 bases and J by 0 bases; unmatched bases: 4. The CDR3 runs 15 residues. In germline, CDR1 is SGHRS, CDR2 YFSETQ. The CDR3 coding sequence is TGCGCCAGCAGCCCCCGGGACAGGGTGAACACTGAAGCTTTCTTT. It yields the protein CASSPRDRVNTEAFF.

The rearrangement joins TRBV6-1 to TRBJ2-7, with 9 bases identical to TRBD2. Germline V gene sequence: CDR1 MNHNS, CDR2 SASEGT. Trimming took 6 bases from V and 4 from J; bases not matched to a gene: 4. CDR3 size: 13 residues. CDR3 region: CASSALAGYEQYF. Written as DNA, the CDR3 is TGTGCCAGCAGCGCCCTAGCGGGGTACGAGCAGTACTTC.

The chain employs TRBV27 and TRBJ1-5, with 7 bases identical to TRBD1. V lost 4 bases to trimming and J lost 4 bases; unmatched junction nucleotides: 7. Germline-derived CDR1 and CDR2 are MNHEY and SMNVEV (reference sequence). CDR3 length: 15 residues. For the CDR3, the DNA is TGTGCCAGCAGTTCACGGACAGGTCCTAATCAGCCCCAGCATTTT. Amino acids: CASSSRTGPNQPQHF.

The chain couples TRBV29-1 to TRBJ2-1, with TRBD2 identical over 11 bases. V gave up 6 bases and J gave up 8 bases; unmatched junction bases: 3. CDR1 and CDR2 (germline): SQVTM, ANQGSEA. The CDR3 contains 12 residues. The CDR3 sequence: CSVTSGSYEQFF. The CDR3, as DNA: TGCAGCGTAACTAGCGGGAGTTATGAGCAGTTCTTC.

V gene TRBV4-1 combines with J gene TRBJ1-5, with 10 bases matching TRBD1. The trim removed 3 bases at V and 1 base at J, leaving 6 bases unmatched. The CDR3 runs 17 residues. CDR1 is MGHRA, CDR2 YSYEKL, per germline. CDR3 loop: CASSQATGGGSNQPQHF. In DNA, the CDR3 is TGCGCCAGCAGCCAGGCGACAGGGGGCGGAAGCAATCAGCCCCAGCATTTT.

J is TRBJ2-1 and V is TRBV27, with TRBD1 matching over 7 bases. V shed 0 bases and J 7 bases; nucleotides not matched to a gene: 0. Germline CDR1 reads MNHEY; CDR2 reads SMNVEV (reference sequence). CDR3 length equals 13 residues. CDR3 sequence: CASSLSTGNEQFF. Here the CDR3 DNA reads TGTGCCAGCAGTTTATCGACAGGGAATGAGCAGTTCTTC.

The chain is built from TRBV5-1 and TRBJ2-3; 16 bases line up with TRBD2. Trimming took 6 bases from V and 8 from J; bases not matched to a gene: 12. Germline-derived CDR1 and CDR2 are SGHRS and YFSETQ. The CDR3 contains 17 residues. The CDR3: CASTQEAGTSGGGTQYF. The CDR3 DNA is TGCGCCAGCACTCAGGAGGCCGGGACTAGCGGGGGGGGTACGCAGTATTTT.

The rearrangement uses TRBV19 and TRBJ2-1, with 7 bases that match TRBD1. The CDR3 spans 15 residues. The junction had 8 bases not matched to a gene; V was cut back by 5 bases and J by 4 bases. Germline values: CDR1 LNHDA, CDR2 SQIVND (reference sequence). The CDR3 loop reads CASSPRQGRYNEQFF. CDR3 nucleotide sequence: TGTGCCAGTAGTCCACGACAGGGACGATACAATGAGCAGTTCTTC.

This chain connects TRBV4-2 to TRBJ2-3, with TRBD2 matching over 8 bases. The germline CDR1 and CDR2 sequences are LGHNA and YNFKEQ. This CDR3 contains 17 residues. The V segment lost 1 base and the J segment 2 bases; nucleotides outside the gene matches: 8. The CDR3 is CASSQGERTSSTDTQYF. The DNA of the CDR3 is TGTGCCAGCAGCCAAGGGGAGAGGACTAGCTCCACAGATACGCAGTATTTT.

V gene TRBV5-6 combines with J gene TRBJ2-3, with unresolved D. V was clipped by 0 bases and J by 2 bases, with 7 bases between them. Per germline, CDR1 SGHDT and CDR2 YYEEEE. The CDR3 spans 14 residues. CDR3 in DNA: TGTGCCAGCAGCTTGGCAGGAAACACAGATACGCAGTATTTT. Translation: CASSLAGNTDTQYF.

This chain uses TRBV5-1 with TRBJ2-1; 11 nucleotides align to TRBD2. Trimming took 0 bases from V and 10 from J; bases not matched to a gene: 12. The germline V gene has CDR1 SGHRS and CDR2 YFSETQ. This CDR3 has 17 residues. The CDR3 sequence: CASSLEGPASGRREQFF. The CDR3, as DNA: TGCGCCAGCAGCTTGGAGGGCCCCGCTAGCGGGAGGAGGGAGCAGTTCTTC. The complete variable domain, with remaining parts taken from reference TRBV5-1 and TRBJ2-1, reads KAGVTQTPRYLIKTRGQQVTLSCSPISGHRSVSWYQQTPGQGLQFLFEYFSETQRNKGNFPGRFSGRQFSNSRSEMNVSTLELGDSALYLCASSLEGPASGRREQFFGPGTRLTVL.

The chain uses TRBV2 and TRBJ1-5, with D maybe TRBD1 (5 bases). The germline CDR1 and CDR2 sequences are SNHLY and FYNNEI. V gave up 4 bases and J gave up 3 bases, with 10 bases separating them. The CDR3 has 14 amino acids. The CDR3 is CASSGQSNNQPQHF. CDR3 coding DNA: TGTGCCAGCAGTGGACAGAGTAACAATCAGCCCCAGCATTTT.

The chain uses TRBV19 and TRBJ2-4; D is undetermined. V was cut by 3 bases and J by 3 bases, with 15 bases left in between. Germline-derived CDR1 and CDR2 are LNHDA and SQIVND (reference sequence). The CDR3 length is 16 residues. CDR3 residues: CASSIYQRRVKNIQYF. The DNA for the CDR3 is TGTGCCAGTAGTATCTATCAGCGCCGGGTCAAAAACATTCAGTACTTC.

The rearrangement joins TRBV7-7 to TRBJ2-2, with 7 bases lining up with TRBD1. V lost 5 bases and J lost 5; bases outside the gene matches: 2. The germline V gene has CDR1 SSHAT and CDR2 FNYEAQ (reference sequence). CDR3 length: 13 residues. CDR3 loop: CASSQTGTGELFF. CDR3 coding DNA: TGTGCCAGCAGCCAGACAGGGACCGGGGAGCTGTTTTTT.

J is TRBJ2-7 and V is TRBV19; perhaps TRBD1 as D (5 bases). V lost 5 bases and J lost 6, with 11 bases in between. The germline gives CDR1 LNHDA, CDR2 SQIVND (reference sequence). The CDR3 extends over 12 amino acids. In DNA, the CDR3 is TGTGCCAGTAGTGCCCGACAGACCGAGCAGTACTTC. It specifies CASSARQTEQYF.

Details on this clone: This may be a read error, as it is one base from a much larger clone. The V gene is TRBV6-5, the J gene TRBJ2-1, with D unclear. This CDR3 has 11 amino acids. Germline V lookup: CDR1 MNHEY, CDR2 SVGAGI. Trimming stripped 4 bases from V and 6 bases from J, with 4 bases between. CDR3 nucleotide sequence: TGTGCCAGCAGTTCCCTCAATGAGCAGTTCTTC. It encodes CASSSLNEQFF.

The gene calls are TRBV7-2 and TRBJ2-7, with D perhaps TRBD1 (6 bases). Germline CDR1 SGHTA, CDR2 FQGNSA. Trimming cost V 6 bases and J 4 bases, with 13 bases left between them. The CDR3 covers 13 residues. Here the CDR3 DNA reads TGTGCCAGCAGAGTCCAGGGGACGTACGAGCAGTACTTC. Its protein product is CASRVQGTYEQYF.

This clone was observed a few times. This sequence joins TRBV4-3 and TRBJ1-2; tentatively, D is TRBD1 (5 bases). Germline CDR1 is LGHNA and CDR2 is YSLEER. The CDR3 is 15 residues long. V was pared by 1 base and J by 1 base, with 10 bases between. CDR3 in DNA: TGCGCCAGCAGCCAAGGATTCGGGGGTAACTATGGCTACACCTTC. Its protein is CASSQGFGGNYGYTF.

The rearrangement joins TRBV5-4 to TRBJ1-1; 7 bases fit TRBD1. CDR1 is SGHNT and CDR2 is YYREEE in the germline V gene (reference sequence). J lost 0 bases, V lost 3 bases, and 5 bases had no gene match. The CDR3 runs 15 residues. The CDR3 DNA follows: TGTGCCAGCAGCTCTAACAGGGGTCTGAACACTGAAGCTTTCTTT. Translated, it gives CASSSNRGLNTEAFF.

The chain has TRBV18 and TRBJ1-2; D perhaps matches TRBD1 (5 bases). The CDR3 spans 16 residues. Germline loops: CDR1 KGHSH, CDR2 LQKENI. V lost 3 bases, J lost 0 bases, and 14 bases lay in between. The CDR3 region has the DNA TGTGCCAGCTCACCGAAGGGGCCGAACCCTAACTATGGCTACACCTTC. Its translation: CASSPKGPNPNYGYTF.

The V call is TRBV7-2, the J call TRBJ2-2, with TRBD2 matching 9 bases. The germline CDR1 and CDR2 sequences are SGHTA and FQGNSA. The CDR3 has 17 amino acids. J was trimmed by 3 bases and V by 5 bases; bases with no gene match: 10. CDR3 DNA sequence: TGTGCCAGCAGCCCAGCGCCGGGACTAGCCGACACCGGGGAGCTGTTTTTT. Translated, it gives CASSPAPGLADTGELFF.

This chain connects TRBV19 to TRBJ2-6, with D maybe TRBD1 (6 bases). The CDR3 is 16 residues long. From germline, CDR1 is LNHDA and CDR2 SQIVND (reference sequence). Deletions cut 8 bases from V and 6 bases from J, with 20 bases between. The CDR3 DNA sequence: TGTGCCAGTGAGGGGGACGAGGAGAAGGAGGCCAACGTCCTGACTTTC. Translated, it gives CASEGDEEKEANVLTF.

This chain links TRBV9 with TRBJ2-7, with a weak D call TRBD1 (6 bases). V was cut by 3 bases and J by 2 bases, with 15 bases left in between. This CDR3 is built from 15 residues. The V gene's germline CDR1 is SGDLS and CDR2 YYNGEE. Written as DNA, the CDR3 is TGTGCCAGCAGCGCTAGCATAGGACAGACCTACGAGCAGTACTTC. This sequence encodes CASSASIGQTYEQYF.

The chain couples TRBV10-1 to TRBJ2-5, with a weak D call TRBD2 (5 bases). The V and J ends lost 6 bases and 5 bases respectively, with 16 bases between them. The CDR3 has 14 amino acids. The germline CDR1 and CDR2 sequences are WNHNN and SYGVQD (reference sequence). The CDR3 spells CASSDKLDRETQYF. CDR3 coding DNA: TGCGCCAGCAGCGATAAACTAGATCGGGAGACCCAGTACTTC.

V gene TRBV11-1 combines with J gene TRBJ1-1; D not resolved. V lost 5 bases and J lost 1, with 11 bases in between. In germline, CDR1 is SGHAT, CDR2 FQDESV (reference sequence). The CDR3 loop spans 14 amino acids. CDR3 residues: CASSRSAANTEAFF. CDR3 sequence (DNA): TGTGCCAGCAGCCGTAGTGCGGCGAACACTGAAGCTTTCTTT.

The chain employs TRBV5-8 and TRBJ2-7, with D unresolved. Germline V gene sequence: CDR1 SGHTS, CDR2 YDEGEE. This CDR3 spans 13 amino acids. Trimming pared 7 bases from V and 4 bases from J, leaving 15 bases between. As DNA, the CDR3 is TGTGCCAGCGGTGGTTCACTTTCTTACGAGCAGTACTTC. Residues: CASGGSLSYEQYF.

The rearrangement links TRBV2 to TRBJ1-5, with D unresolved. CDR1 SNHLY and CDR2 FYNNEI come from the germline V gene. The CDR3 is 15 amino acids. Trimming shortened V by 0 bases and J by 3 bases, and 9 bases separated the two germline ends. The CDR3 nucleotides read TGTGCCAGCAGTGAAGCCGCGGGCTACAATCAGCCCCAGCATTTT. Translation: CASSEAAGYNQPQHF.

The chain is built from TRBV18 and TRBJ2-2; 11 bases are a match to TRBD2. CDR1 and CDR2 (germline): KGHSH, LQKENI. CDR3 length: 17 amino acids. V trimming: 4 bases; J trimming: 2 bases; junction bases outside the gene matches: 6. The CDR3 region is CASSRGGTSGNTGELFF. The CDR3, as DNA: TGTGCCAGCTCACGCGGGGGGACTAGCGGAAACACCGGGGAGCTGTTTTTT.

This sequence joins TRBV13 and TRBJ1-4, with 10 bases fitting TRBD1. J gave up 0 bases and V 5 bases, and 9 bases lay outside the gene matches. The CDR3 is 18 residues long. Germline V lookup: CDR1 PRHDT, CDR2 FYEKMQ (reference sequence). CDR3 DNA: TGTGCCAGCAGCCGTAGGGGACAGGGGCCTTCAACTAATGAAAAACTGTTTTTT. This codes for CASSRRGQGPSTNEKLFF.